A single sample is the source of the 18 T cell receptor beta chains below, sequenced in a study of blood T cell repertoires in COVID-19. The assay was immunoSEQ multiplex PCR, and TCRdb's table has in-frame clones only and misses some. The profile covers 130,000 to 150,000 clones, with around nine tenths appearing a single time and about 2% taken by the ten largest. Input material: peripheral blood. These receptors were taken from a human donor in a cohort sampled during active COVID-19.

This chain connects TRBV5-5 to TRBJ1-5; weak D call: TRBD1 (5 bases). Germline CDR1 and CDR2: SGHKS and YYEKEE (reference sequence). With 4 bases removed from V and 3 bases from J, the gap between germline ends came to 11 bases. The CDR3 runs 14 residues. CDR3 nucleotide sequence: TGTGCCAGCAGCCGGGGGTTAAACAATCAGCCCCAGCATTTT. Amino acid sequence: CASSRGLNNQPQHF.

The rearrangement joins TRBV7-9 to TRBJ2-7; 10 bases line up with TRBD1. Germline V gene data show CDR1 as SEHNR and CDR2 as FQNEAQ (reference sequence). This CDR3 comprises 15 residues. V dropped 4 bases and J dropped 6; count of bases not matched to a gene: 9. CDR3 DNA: TGTGCCAGCAGCTGGAGGGACAGGGGAACAAGCGAGCAGTACTTC. It specifies CASSWRDRGTSEQYF.

V and J are TRBV6-5 and TRBJ2-3, with a tentative D call TRBD2 (6 bases). V lost 2 bases, J lost 4 bases, and 10 bases lay in between. Germline V CDR1 and CDR2: MNHEY, SVGAGI. The CDR3 is 14 amino acids. The DNA of the CDR3 is TGTGCCAGCAGTTACGCGGGGCGGGCAGATACGCAGTATTTT. Translated, it gives CASSYAGRADTQYF.

The CDR3 spells CASSLGGVATGANVLTF. In nucleotides, the CDR3 is TGCGCCAGCAGCTTGGGCGGGGTAGCAACTGGGGCCAACGTCCTGACTTTC. This sequence joins TRBV5-1 and TRBJ2-6; a weak D match, TRBD2 (6 bases). Trimming shortened V by 0 bases and J by 2 bases, and 12 bases separated the two germline ends. The length of the CDR3 is 17 residues. Germline V gives CDR1 SGHRS, CDR2 YFSETQ.

The V call is TRBV28, the J call TRBJ1-4; 9 nucleotides agree with TRBD1. Germline trimming cut 6 bases from V and 3 bases from J; bases unmatched to any gene: 2. The CDR3 extends over 14 amino acids. CDR1 is MDHEN, CDR2 SYDVKM, per germline. CDR3 loop: CASRTGGANEKLFF. CDR3 coding DNA: TGTGCCAGCAGGACAGGGGGTGCTAATGAAAAACTGTTTTTT.

The genes are TRBV5-6 and TRBJ2-3, with 12 bases fitting TRBD2. Unmatched junction bases numbered 10, after V lost 3 bases and J lost 5 bases. The CDR3 is 17 residues long. Germline V gene lookup returns CDR1 SGHDT and CDR2 YYEEEE. This CDR3 is CASSWGSSGGVQDTQYF. The CDR3 nucleotides are TGTGCCAGCAGCTGGGGATCTAGCGGGGGGGTACAAGATACGCAGTATTTT.

This chain connects TRBV6-5 to TRBJ1-6; 7 bases are shared with TRBD1. The CDR3 is 14 residues long. CDR1 is MNHEY and CDR2 is SVGAGI in the germline V gene. J was trimmed by 5 bases and V by 7 bases; bases with no gene match: 5. The CDR3 spells CASKDRLNNSPLHF. The CDR3 nucleotides are TGTGCCAGCAAGGACAGGCTCAATAATTCACCCCTCCACTTT.

The chain couples TRBV30 to TRBJ2-7, with TRBD2 matching 8 bases. CDR1 is GTSNPN, CDR2 SVGIG, per germline (reference sequence). The CDR3 has 14 amino acids. V gave up 1 base and J gave up 1 base; unmatched junction bases: 3. Here the CDR3 DNA reads TGTGCCTGGAGTGGTGGCGGGAGGTCCTACGAGCAGTACTTC. Translating gives CAWSGGGRSYEQYF.

This chain uses TRBV4-3 with TRBJ2-3; TRBD2 might be the D (5 bases). Germline CDR1 is LGHNA and CDR2 is YSLEER. There are 15 residues in the CDR3. V lost 0 bases, J lost 6 bases, and 13 bases lay in between. This chain's CDR3 is CASSQDFRTWDTQYF. CDR3 in DNA: TGCGCCAGCAGCCAAGATTTTCGGACTTGGGATACGCAGTATTTT.

The chain employs TRBV18 and TRBJ1-1, with no clear D. The CDR3 length is 16 residues. CDR1 KGHSH and CDR2 LQKENI come from the germline V gene. The V and J ends lost 0 bases and 2 bases respectively, with 13 bases between them. The CDR3 DNA sequence: TGTGCCAGCTCACCACCGAACCCGCAGGCAAACACTGAAGCTTTCTTT. Encoded protein: CASSPPNPQANTEAFF.

The J gene is TRBJ1-2, the V gene TRBV2; 9 bases are shared with TRBD1. Trimming took 11 bases from V and 8 from J; bases not matched to a gene: 6. Germline CDR1 SNHLY, CDR2 FYNNEI. The CDR3 is made up of 11 amino acids. CDR3 nucleotides: TGTGCCGGTGGGACAGGGAGAGGCTACACCTTC. The encoded protein is CAGGTGRGYTF.

The chain employs TRBV7-9 and TRBJ2-5, with 7 bases matching TRBD1. This CDR3 is 16 amino acids long. CDR1 is SEHNR, CDR2 FQNEAQ, per germline (reference sequence). J gave up 5 bases and V 6 bases, and 15 bases lay outside the gene matches. CDR3 loop: CASSPPTGRSRETQYF. The DNA for the CDR3 is TGTGCCAGCAGTCCACCGACAGGGCGATCCCGGGAGACCCAGTACTTC.

The V call is TRBV11-3, the J call TRBJ1-3; D remains unclear. Germline values: CDR1 SGHNT, CDR2 YENEEA. The CDR3 runs 13 residues. V shed 5 bases and J shed 3 bases, with 8 bases lying between them. CDR3 nucleotides: TGTGCCAGCAGCAAGTACTATGGAAACACCATATATTTT. The encoded protein is CASSKYYGNTIYF.

Comments on this clone: One junction end disagrees with the germline gene, perhaps due to a read error. The V gene is TRBV5-1, the J gene TRBJ1-6; no definite D call. Looked up from germline, CDR1 is SGHRS and CDR2 is YFSETQ. This CDR3 is built from 14 residues. This CDR3 is CASRLAAPNSPLHF. DNA of the CDR3: TGCGCCAGCAGATTGGCCGCGCCCAATTCACCCCTCCACTTT. The full variable domain, completed using reference TRBV5-1 and TRBJ1-6, is KAGVTQTPRYLIKTRGQQVTLSCSPISGHRSVSWYQQTPGQGLQFLFEYFSETQRNKGNFPGRFSGRQFSNSRSEMNVSTLELGDSALYLCASRLAAPNSPLHFGNGTRLTVT.

This sequence joins TRBV10-1 and TRBJ2-7, with D possibly being TRBD1 (7 bases). This CDR3 region has 16 residues. V lost 0 bases and J 7 bases, leaving 19 bases between the germline ends. Per germline, CDR1 WNHNN and CDR2 SYGVQD (reference sequence). Here the CDR3 reads CASSESAAGGPREQYF. CDR3 nucleotide sequence: TGCGCCAGCAGTGAGTCGGCGGCAGGGGGGCCCAGGGAGCAGTACTTC.

The chain carries TRBV2 and TRBJ1-5; the D is unclear. The CDR3 runs 13 residues. V shed 6 bases and J shed 5 bases, with 11 bases lying between them. CDR1 is SNHLY, CDR2 FYNNEI, per germline. CDR3 sequence (DNA): TGTGCCAGCAGAGCATGGCGGGATCAGCCCCAGCATTTT. Its translation is CASRAWRDQPQHF.

The rearrangement uses TRBV28 and TRBJ2-5, with TRBD2 as a possible D gene (6 bases). Germline V CDR1 and CDR2: MDHEN, SYDVKM. CDR3 size: 15 residues. The germline V and J ends were trimmed by 3 bases and 4 bases, with 15 bases remaining between them. CDR3 DNA: TGTGCCAGCAGTTTGGGGGGAAGGGGAGGAGAGACCCAGTACTTC. Translating gives CASSLGGRGGETQYF. Full variable domain (missing parts from reference TRBV28 and TRBJ2-5): DVKVTQSSRYLVKRTGEKVFLECVQDMDHENMFWYRQDPGLGLRLIYFSYDVKMKEKGDIPEGYSVSREKKERFSLILESASTNQTSMYLCASSLGGRGGETQYFGPGTRLLVL.

In its sample, this clone was seen once. The chain uses TRBV5-1 and TRBJ2-7, with TRBD1 identical over 7 bases. This CDR3 has 14 amino acids. Germline V gene data show CDR1 as SGHRS and CDR2 as YFSETQ. The ends lost 4 bases at V and 3 bases at J; junction bases unmatched: 7. This chain's CDR3 is CASSAQGNLYEQYF. The CDR3, as DNA: TGCGCCAGCAGCGCACAGGGGAATCTCTACGAGCAGTACTTC.